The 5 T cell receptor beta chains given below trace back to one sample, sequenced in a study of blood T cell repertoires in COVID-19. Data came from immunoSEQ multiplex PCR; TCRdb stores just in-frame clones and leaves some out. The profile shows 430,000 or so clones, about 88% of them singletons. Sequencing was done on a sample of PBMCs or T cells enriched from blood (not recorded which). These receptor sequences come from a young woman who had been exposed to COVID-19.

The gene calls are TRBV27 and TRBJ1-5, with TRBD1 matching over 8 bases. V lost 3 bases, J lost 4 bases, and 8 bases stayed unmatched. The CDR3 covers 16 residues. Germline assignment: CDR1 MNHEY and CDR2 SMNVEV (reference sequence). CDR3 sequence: CASSLDGTGRNQPQHF. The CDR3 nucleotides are TGTGCCAGCAGTTTGGACGGGACAGGTAGGAATCAGCCCCAGCATTTT.

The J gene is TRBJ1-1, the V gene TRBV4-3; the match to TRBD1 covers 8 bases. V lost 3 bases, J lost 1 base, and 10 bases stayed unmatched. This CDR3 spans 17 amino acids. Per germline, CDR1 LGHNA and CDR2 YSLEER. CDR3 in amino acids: CASSQAPGTGRNTEAFF. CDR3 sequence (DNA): TGCGCCAGCAGCCAGGCCCCCGGGACAGGCAGGAACACTGAAGCTTTCTTT.

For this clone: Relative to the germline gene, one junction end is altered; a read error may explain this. This CDR3 reads CASSLEGSGSIDTQYF. CDR3 sequence (DNA): TGTGCCAGCAGCTTAGAAGGTAGCGGGAGCATAGATACGCAGTATTTT. V is TRBV11-3 and J is TRBJ2-3; TRBD2 matches 9 bases. The CDR3 consists of 16 residues. Germline CDR1 reads SGHNT; CDR2 reads YENEEA.

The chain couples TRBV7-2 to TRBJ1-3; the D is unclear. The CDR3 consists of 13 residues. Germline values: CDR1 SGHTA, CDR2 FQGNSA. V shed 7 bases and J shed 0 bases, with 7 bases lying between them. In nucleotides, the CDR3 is TGTGCCAGCACGTACAGCTCTGGAAACACCATATATTTT. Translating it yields CASTYSSGNTIYF.

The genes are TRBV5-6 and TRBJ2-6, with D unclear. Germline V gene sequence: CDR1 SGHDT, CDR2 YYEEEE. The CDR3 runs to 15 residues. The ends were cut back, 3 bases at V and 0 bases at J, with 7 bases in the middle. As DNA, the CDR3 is TGTGCCAGCAGCTCTATATACTCTGGGGCCAACGTCCTGACTTTC. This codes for CASSSIYSGANVLTF.